This TCR beta chain stems from a study of tumor and adjacent non-tumor tissue in lung cancer. Study observations and caveats: In normal lung, the top 100 clones were significantly more dominant than in tumor. Significantly higher TCR diversity was found in tumor than normal lung. Tumor TCR diversity, when higher, was linked to shorter survival.

Germline assignment: CDR1 MDHEN and CDR2 SYDVKM. The V end lost 7 bases, the J end lost 0 bases, and 6 bases lay between the germline ends. The CDR3 covers 13 residues. About this clonotype itself: Antigen: not known.

The template was RNA from unsorted bulk tissue. Donors were chemotherapy-naive, newly diagnosed lung cancer surgical patients in China, August–November 2014. TCRbeta libraries were built with three rounds of nested PCR, modified from ARM-PCR. TCRdb independently ran MiXCR on the multiplex PCR reads; one entry per CDR3 protein. The sample lists 60,000 to 85,000 distinct CDR3 sequences; 73% were seen once. What was sequenced was lung tumor tissue. The sequence came from a man aged 55-75 years with non-small cell lung cancer. The chain joins TRBV28 to TRBJ2-2; no reliable D call. In DNA, the CDR3 is TGTGCCAGCACAGAGGCGAACACCGGGGAGCTGTTTTTT. It specifies CASTEANTGELFF. Using reference TRBV28 and TRBJ2-2 for the parts outside the CDR3, the full variable domain is DVKVTQSSRYLVKRTGEKVFLECVQDMDHENMFWYRQDPGLGLRLIYFSYDVKMKEKGDIPEGYSVSREKKERFSLILESASTNQTSMYLCASTEANTGELFFGEGSRLTVL.